This T cell receptor beta chain was identified during a study of T cells in Graves' hyperthyroidism and ophthalmopathy. It was RNA transcripts that yielded the amplified TCR beta CDR3 regions. An initial round of RT-PCR targeting the TCR CDR3 relied on the HTBI primer set. TCRdb itself ran the multiplex PCR reads through MiXCR, one entry per CDR3 protein. The repertoire has approximately 400,000 distinct CDR3 sequences, about 14% of them found once; the top ten carry roughly a fifth. This CDR3 has 16 residues. Germline V gene lookup returns CDR1 MNHNS and CDR2 SASEGT. Between the trimmed V and J ends, which lost 4 bases and 9 bases, there was a span of 21 bases.

This clonotype was sampled from a woman in her 30s with Graves' ophthalmopathy. Sequences were obtained from blood. The V call is TRBV6-1, the J call TRBJ1-4; tentatively, D is TRBD1 (6 bases). CDR3 residues: CASSVNRVWDQKKLFF. The CDR3 DNA reads as TGTGCCAGCAGTGTTAACAGGGTTTGGGATCAAAAAAAACTGTTTTTT.